The present T cell receptor (beta chain) was sequenced within a study of sequential checkpoint blockade in melanoma. Trimming left V 3 bases short and J 0 bases short, with 10 bases between. This CDR3 is 15 amino acids long. CDR1 is LGHNA and CDR2 is YSLEER in the germline V gene. Clones were sequenced by immunoSEQ multiplex PCR, and TCRdb holds only the in-frame ones, with some missing. The sample consists of approximately 14,000 clones, around 77% of them appearing once. Described treatment: randomized to nivolumab then ipilimumab (arm A) or the reverse (arm B). The clonotype comes from a human donor with melanoma. The chain links TRBV4-3 to TRBJ2-3; weak D call: TRBD2 (6 bases). This material consisted of CD8+ T cells sorted from blood (inferred from file names), taken from a patient given nivolumab and ipilimumab in sequence. In DNA, the CDR3 is TGCGCCAGCAGCCAGACACTAGCAAGCACAGATACGCAGTATTTT. This encodes CASSQTLASTDTQYF.